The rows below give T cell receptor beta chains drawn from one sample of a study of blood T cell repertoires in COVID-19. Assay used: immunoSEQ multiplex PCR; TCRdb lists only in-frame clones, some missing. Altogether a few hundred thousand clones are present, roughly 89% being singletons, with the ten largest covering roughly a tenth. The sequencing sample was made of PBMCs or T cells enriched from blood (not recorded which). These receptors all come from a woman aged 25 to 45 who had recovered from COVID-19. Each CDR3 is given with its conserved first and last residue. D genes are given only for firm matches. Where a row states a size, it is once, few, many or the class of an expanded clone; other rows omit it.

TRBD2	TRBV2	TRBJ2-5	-	TGTGCCAGCAGTGGCGCAGCGGGGAGTCAAGAGACCCAGTACTTC	CASSGAAGSQETQYF
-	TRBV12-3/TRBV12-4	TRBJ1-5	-	TGTGCCAGCAGTTTACGGGGGCAGCCCCAGCATTTT	CASSLRGQPQHF
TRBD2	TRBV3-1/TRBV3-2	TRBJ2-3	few	TGTGCCAGCAGCCAAGGGACTAGCGGGGGGGCAGATACGCAGTATTTT	CASSQGTSGGADTQYF
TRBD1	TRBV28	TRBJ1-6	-	TGTGCCAGCAGTTCGGGACAGAGTCCCGTTAATTCACCCCTCCACTTT	CASSSGQSPVNSPLHF
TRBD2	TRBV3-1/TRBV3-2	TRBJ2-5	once	TGTGCCAGCAGCCAAATAGCGGGGTCTTTCCAAGAGACCCAGTACTTC	CASSQIAGSFQETQYF
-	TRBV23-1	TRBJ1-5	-	TGCGCCAGCACCCAGCGGGGGGCTAATCAGCCCCAGCATTTT	CASTQRGANQPQHF
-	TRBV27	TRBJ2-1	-	TGTGCCAGCAGTTTACGAGGTCTACCGAACTACAATGAGCAGTTCTTC	CASSLRGLPNYNEQFF
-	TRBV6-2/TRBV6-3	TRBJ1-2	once	TGTGCCAGCAGTCCCACAGGGTCCTATGGCTACACCTTC	CASSPTGSYGYTF
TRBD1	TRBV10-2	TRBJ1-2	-	TGCGCCAGCCGGACAGGGGTGGATGACTATGGCTACACCTTC	CASRTGVDDYGYTF
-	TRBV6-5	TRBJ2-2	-	TGTGCCAGCATACGCGGCAGCCTTAACACCGGGGAGCTGTTTTTT	CASIRGSLNTGELFF
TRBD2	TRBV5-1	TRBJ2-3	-	TGCGCCAGCAGACTTGGCGCTAGCGGGAGGACCTGGGCACCAAGCACAGATACGCAGTATTTT	CASRLGASGRTWAPSTDTQYF
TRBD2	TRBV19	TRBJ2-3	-	TGTGCCAGTAGTATGGTAGCGGGAGTAACAGATACGCAGTATTTT	CASSMVAGVTDTQYF
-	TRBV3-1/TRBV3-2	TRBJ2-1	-	TGTGCCAGCAGCCAATGGGGCCCCCTCGGAGGGCTGTTCTTC	CASSQWGPLGGLFF
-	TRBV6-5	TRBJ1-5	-	TGTGCCAGCAGTTCCCCGGGTCGATCCCAGCATTTT	CASSSPGRSQHF
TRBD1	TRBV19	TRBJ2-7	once	TGTGCCAGTAGTACGGGACAGGGGGAGCGCGAGCAGTACTTC	CASSTGQGEREQYF
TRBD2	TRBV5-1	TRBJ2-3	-	TGCGCCAGCAGCTTGAGCGGGAGAGGGACAGATACGCAGTATTTT	CASSLSGRGTDTQYF
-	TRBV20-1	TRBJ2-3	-	TGCAGTGTTCGAATAGTGGATACGCAGTATTTT	CSVRIVDTQYF
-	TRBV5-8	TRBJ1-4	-	TGTGCCAGCAGGTACCCCCAGGCCCGCGAAAAACTGTTTTTT	CASRYPQAREKLFF
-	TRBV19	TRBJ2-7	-	TGTGCCAGTAGTATAGGGGGCATCGTCGAGCAGTACTTC	CASSIGGIVEQYF
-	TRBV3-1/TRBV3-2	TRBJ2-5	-	TGTGCCAGCAGCCAAGAGGAGGGAACTACCCAGTACTTC	CASSQEEGTTQYF
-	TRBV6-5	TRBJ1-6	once	TGTGCCAGCAGCCCCCGCGGGTCTGAATCACCCCTCCACTTT	CASSPRGSESPLHF
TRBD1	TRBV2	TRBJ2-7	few	TGTGCCAGCACACGGGACAGGGGATACGAGCAGTACTTC	CASTRDRGYEQYF
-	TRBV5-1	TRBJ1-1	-	TGCGCCAGCAGCTTGGGCAGTTTGAACACTGAAGCTTTCTTT	CASSLGSLNTEAFF
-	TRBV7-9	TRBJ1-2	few	TGTGCCAGCAGCTTGGGAGCTAACTATGGCTACACCTTC	CASSLGANYGYTF
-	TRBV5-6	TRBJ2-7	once	TGTGCCAGCAGATGGTCCGGGAGACACTACGAGCAGTACTTC	CASRWSGRHYEQYF
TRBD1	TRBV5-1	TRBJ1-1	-	TGCGCCAGCAGCTTGGCAACAGGGGTTGAAGCTTTCTTT	CASSLATGVEAFF
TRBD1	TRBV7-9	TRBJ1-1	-	TGTGCCAGCAGCCCTGACAGGGGCCTGAACACTGAAGCTTTCTTT	CASSPDRGLNTEAFF